The 16 T cell receptor beta chains below all came from one sample that was sequenced in a study of Ad26.COV2.S vaccination and SARS-CoV-2 variants. The method was immunoSEQ multiplex PCR; TCRdb's version includes in-frame clones alone and lacks a portion of them. This sample has fewer than 400,000 clones; about 88% occur once, and the top ten carry approximately 1.9%. The treatment: roughly 19 received Ad26.COV2.S at low or high dose, single or two shots; about 5 received placebo; per-sample allocation not given. Following the first vaccine or placebo injection, samples were taken on day 63. The sample in question was peripheral blood, obtained in a trial of Ad26.COV2.S vaccine versus placebo. These receptors all stem from a person between 18 and 59 years old who received the Ad26.COV2.S COVID-19 vaccine or a placebo.

The CDR3 reads CASSRDRATNEKLFF. Here the CDR3 DNA reads TGTGCCAGCAGCCGAGACAGGGCCACTAATGAAAAACTGTTTTTT. The chain links TRBV6-5 to TRBJ1-4; the match to TRBD1 covers 7 bases. The CDR3 has 15 amino acids. Trimming cost V 6 bases and J 2 bases; bases outside gene matches: 6. Germline CDR1 and CDR2: MNHEY and SVGAGI.

The chain carries TRBV2 and TRBJ1-1; D gene ambiguous. CDR1 and CDR2 from the germline V gene are SNHLY and FYNNEI. The ends were cut back, 6 bases at V and 3 bases at J, with 8 bases in the middle. The CDR3 contains 12 residues. CDR3 sequence: CASRVGYTEAFF. CDR3 nucleotide sequence: TGTGCCAGCAGAGTGGGGTACACTGAAGCTTTCTTT. The complete variable domain, with remaining parts taken from reference TRBV2 and TRBJ1-1, reads EPEVTQTPSHQVTQMGQEVILRCVPISNHLYFYWYRQILGQKVEFLVSFYNNEISEKSEIFDDQFSVERPDGSNFTLKIRSTKLEDSAMYFCASRVGYTEAFFGQGTRLTVV.

The CDR3 nucleotides read TGTGCTAGTGGCCTAATCGTGGGGGACCTGAACACTGAAGCTTTCTTT. Protein sequence: CASGLIVGDLNTEAFF. The rearrangement uses TRBV12-5 and TRBJ1-1, with D maybe TRBD1 (5 bases). The CDR3 is 16 amino acids. The V and J ends lost 6 bases and 0 bases respectively, with 17 bases between them. From germline, CDR1 is LGHNT and CDR2 FRNRAP.

The chain recombines TRBV30 with TRBJ2-2; no firm D call. Looked up from germline, CDR1 is GTSNPN and CDR2 is SVGIG (reference sequence). Deletions cut 4 bases from V and 4 bases from J, with 13 bases between. The CDR3 totals 14 residues. The CDR3, as DNA: TGTGCCTGGAAGCCGGACCACCCCACCGGGGAGCTGTTTTTT. Amino acid sequence: CAWKPDHPTGELFF.

The chain is built from TRBV18 and TRBJ1-2, with D perhaps matching TRBD1 (6 bases). The V gene lost 3 bases and the J gene lost 8 bases, with 10 bases spanning the gap. Germline values: CDR1 KGHSH, CDR2 LQKENI. CDR3 length: 12 amino acids. The CDR3 coding sequence is TGTGCCAGCTCACCTGAGGGGGACGGCTACACCTTC. Translated, it gives CASSPEGDGYTF. The full variable domain, in which reference TRBV18 and TRBJ1-2 provide the parts outside the CDR3, is NAGVMQNPRHLVRRRGQEARLRCSPMKGHSHVYWYRQLPEEGLKFMVYLQKENIIDESGMPKERFSAEFPKEGPSILRIQQVVRGDSAAYFCASSPEGDGYTFGSGTRLTVV.

V gene TRBV7-9 combines with J gene TRBJ1-4; 7 bases agree with TRBD1. The CDR3 spans 15 residues. Germline trimming cut 2 bases from V and 8 bases from J; bases unmatched to any gene: 8. Germline CDR1 SEHNR, CDR2 FQNEAQ (reference sequence). CDR3 in amino acids: CASSLKGGGEEKLFF. The CDR3 DNA reads TGTGCCAGCAGCTTAAAAGGGGGCGGAGAAGAAAAACTGTTTTTT.

This chain joins TRBV6-6 and TRBJ2-7, with a possible D match to TRBD1 (5 bases). Trimming pared 5 bases from V and 6 bases from J, leaving 14 bases between. CDR1 MNHNY and CDR2 SVGAGI come from the germline V gene (reference sequence). The CDR3 runs 13 residues. This CDR3 reads CASSLEGAAEQYF. The CDR3 DNA sequence: TGTGCCAGCAGTCTCGAAGGGGCGGCCGAGCAGTACTTC.

V and J are TRBV19 and TRBJ2-7; no firm D call. The V end lost 5 bases, the J end lost 5 bases, and 16 bases lay between the germline ends. The CDR3 runs to 14 residues. CDR1 is LNHDA, CDR2 SQIVND, per germline (reference sequence). In DNA, the CDR3 is TGTGCCAGTAGTCCCTGGGGTAGGGAAGACGAGCAGTACTTC. It encodes CASSPWGREDEQYF. Complete variable domain (other parts from reference TRBV19 and TRBJ2-7): DGGITQSPKYLFRKEGQNVTLSCEQNLNHDAMYWYRQDPGQGLRLIYYSQIVNDFQKGDIAEGYSVSREKKESFPLTVTSAQKNPTAFYLCASSPWGREDEQYFGPGTRLTVT.

The J gene is TRBJ2-1, the V gene TRBV28; D unclear. CDR3 length equals 10 residues. V was trimmed by 3 bases and J by 12 bases, leaving 6 bases between them. CDR1 MDHEN and CDR2 SYDVKM come from the germline V gene. The CDR3 loop reads CASSFNRQFF. The CDR3 DNA follows: TGTGCCAGCAGTTTTAATCGGCAGTTCTTC.

This clone appeared a single time. This sequence joins TRBV4-3 and TRBJ2-7; 12 bases map to TRBD2. From germline, CDR1 is LGHNA and CDR2 YSLEER. V was pared by 4 bases and J by 3 bases, with 4 bases of the junction left unmatched. The CDR3 loop spans 15 amino acids. Written as DNA, the CDR3 is TGCGCCAGCAGCCGTGGGACTAGCGGGTTCTACGAGCAGTACTTC. Its protein is CASSRGTSGFYEQYF.

This sequence joins TRBV28 and TRBJ1-4; perhaps TRBD1 as D (5 bases). Deletions cut 3 bases from V and 7 bases from J, with 9 bases between. The CDR3 spans 13 residues. In germline, CDR1 is MDHEN, CDR2 SYDVKM. The CDR3 sequence is CASSFFGTEKLFF. DNA of the CDR3: TGTGCCAGCAGTTTTTTCGGGACTGAAAAACTGTTTTTT.

A remark on this clone: One end of the junction varies from germline; a read error may be responsible. The V call is TRBV28, the J call TRBJ1-2, with 11 nucleotides matching TRBD1. Germline lookup yields CDR1 MDHEN and CDR2 SYDVKM. The CDR3 runs to 14 residues. CDR3 sequence (DNA): TGTGCCAGCAGTCCACCCCCGGGACAGGGGGTAGGACGCTTC. This encodes CASSPPPGQGVGRF.

This clone is a singleton in its sample. The genes are TRBV5-1 and TRBJ2-5; 8 nucleotides align to TRBD2. In germline, CDR1 is SGHRS, CDR2 YFSETQ. The V gene end was trimmed by 4 bases and the J gene end by 2 bases; junction bases not matched to a gene: 10. The CDR3 has 16 amino acids. The CDR3 bases are TGCGCCAGCAGCAAGGCGGGGGGAGCGGGGCAAGAGACCCAGTACTTC. It encodes CASSKAGGAGQETQYF. The whole variable domain, remainder taken from reference TRBV5-1 and TRBJ2-5, is KAGVTQTPRYLIKTRGQQVTLSCSPISGHRSVSWYQQTPGQGLQFLFEYFSETQRNKGNFPGRFSGRQFSNSRSEMNVSTLELGDSALYLCASSKAGGAGQETQYFGPGTRLLVL.

The chain couples TRBV5-1 to TRBJ2-1; 9 nucleotides agree with TRBD2. V lost 3 bases, J lost 5 bases, and 9 bases stayed unmatched. CDR1 and CDR2 from the germline V gene are SGHRS and YFSETQ. The CDR3 sequence is 16 residues long. This CDR3 is CASSWIAGVGNNEQFF. For the CDR3, the DNA is TGCGCCAGCAGCTGGATAGCGGGAGTGGGCAACAATGAGCAGTTCTTC. Full variable domain (missing parts from reference TRBV5-1 and TRBJ2-1): KAGVTQTPRYLIKTRGQQVTLSCSPISGHRSVSWYQQTPGQGLQFLFEYFSETQRNKGNFPGRFSGRQFSNSRSEMNVSTLELGDSALYLCASSWIAGVGNNEQFFGPGTRLTVL.

The CDR3 DNA is TGCGCCAGCAGTACGGGGACCTACGAGCAGTACTTC. Amino acids: CASSTGTYEQYF. V gene TRBV10-1 combines with J gene TRBJ2-7; D possibly corresponds to TRBD2 (5 bases). CDR3 length equals 12 residues. Germline V gene sequence: CDR1 WNHNN, CDR2 SYGVQD (reference sequence). V lost 5 bases, J lost 2 bases, and 7 bases lay in between.

The rearrangement links TRBV11-1 to TRBJ2-7; possibly TRBD2 for D (5 bases). CDR3 length: 14 amino acids. V shed 1 base and J shed 3 bases, with 10 bases lying between them. Germline V gives CDR1 SGHAT, CDR2 FQDESV (reference sequence). The CDR3 here is CASSLDPTNYEQYF. CDR3 DNA: TGTGCCAGCAGCTTAGATCCGACTAACTACGAGCAGTACTTC.